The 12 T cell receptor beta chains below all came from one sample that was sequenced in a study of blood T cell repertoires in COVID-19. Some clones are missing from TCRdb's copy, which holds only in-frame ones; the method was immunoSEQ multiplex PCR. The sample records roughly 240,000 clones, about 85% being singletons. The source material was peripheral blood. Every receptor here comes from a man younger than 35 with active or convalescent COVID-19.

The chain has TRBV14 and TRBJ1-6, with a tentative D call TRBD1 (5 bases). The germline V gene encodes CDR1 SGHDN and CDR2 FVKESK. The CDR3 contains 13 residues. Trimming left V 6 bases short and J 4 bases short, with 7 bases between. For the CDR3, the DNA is TGTGCCAGCAGGCGACAGTATAATTCACCCCTCCACTTT. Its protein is CASRRQYNSPLHF. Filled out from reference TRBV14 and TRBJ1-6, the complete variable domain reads EAGVTQFPSHSVIEKGQTVTLRCDPISGHDNLYWYRRVMGKEIKFLLHFVKESKQDESGMPNNRFLAERTGGTYSTLKVQPAELEDSGVYFCASRRQYNSPLHFGNGTRLTVT.

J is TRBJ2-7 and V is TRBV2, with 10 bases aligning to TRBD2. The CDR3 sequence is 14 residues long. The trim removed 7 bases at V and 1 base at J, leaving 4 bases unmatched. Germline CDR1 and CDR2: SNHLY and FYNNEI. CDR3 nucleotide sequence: TGTGCCAGCATGAAGACTAGCGGGTCCTACGAGCAGTACTTC. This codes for CASMKTSGSYEQYF. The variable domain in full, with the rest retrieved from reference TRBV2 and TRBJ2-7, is EPEVTQTPSHQVTQMGQEVILRCVPISNHLYFYWYRQILGQKVEFLVSFYNNEISEKSEIFDDQFSVERPDGSNFTLKIRSTKLEDSAMYFCASMKTSGSYEQYFGPGTRLTVT.

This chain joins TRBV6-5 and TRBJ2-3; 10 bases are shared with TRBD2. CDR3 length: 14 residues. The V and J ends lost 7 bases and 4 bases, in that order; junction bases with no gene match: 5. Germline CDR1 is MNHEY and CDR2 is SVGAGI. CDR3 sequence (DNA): TGTGCCAGCACCTTAGCGGGGGGCCCAGATACGCAGTATTTT. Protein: CASTLAGGPDTQYF.

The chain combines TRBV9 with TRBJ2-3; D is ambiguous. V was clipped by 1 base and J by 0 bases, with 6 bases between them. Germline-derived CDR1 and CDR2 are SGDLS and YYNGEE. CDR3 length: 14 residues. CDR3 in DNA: TGTGCCAGCAGCGTACTGGAGAGCACAGATACGCAGTATTTT. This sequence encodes CASSVLESTDTQYF.

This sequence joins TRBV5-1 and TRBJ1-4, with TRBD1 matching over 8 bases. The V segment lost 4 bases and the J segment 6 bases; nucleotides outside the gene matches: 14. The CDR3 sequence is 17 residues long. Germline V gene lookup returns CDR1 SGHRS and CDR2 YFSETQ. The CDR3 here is CASSRPEQGGMDEKLFF. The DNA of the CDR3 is TGCGCCAGCAGCCGACCTGAACAGGGGGGTATGGATGAAAAACTGTTTTTT.

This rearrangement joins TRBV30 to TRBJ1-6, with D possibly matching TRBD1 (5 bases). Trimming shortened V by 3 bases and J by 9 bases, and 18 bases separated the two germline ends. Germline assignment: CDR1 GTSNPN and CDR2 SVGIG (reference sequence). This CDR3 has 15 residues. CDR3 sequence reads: CAWSPRQLRSSPLHF. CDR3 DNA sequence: TGTGCCTGGAGCCCTCGACAGCTTAGAAGTTCACCCCTCCACTTT.

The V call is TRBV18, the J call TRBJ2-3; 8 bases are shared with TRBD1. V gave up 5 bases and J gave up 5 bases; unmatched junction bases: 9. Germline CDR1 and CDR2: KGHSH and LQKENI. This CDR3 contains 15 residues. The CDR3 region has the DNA TGTGCCAGCTCATCGACGCCAGGGGGCGTAGATACGCAGTATTTT. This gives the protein CASSSTPGGVDTQYF.

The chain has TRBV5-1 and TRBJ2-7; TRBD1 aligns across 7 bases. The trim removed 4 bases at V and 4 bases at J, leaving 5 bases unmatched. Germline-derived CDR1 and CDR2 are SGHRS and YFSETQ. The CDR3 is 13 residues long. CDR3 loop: CASSPSTGYEQYF. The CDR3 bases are TGCGCCAGCAGCCCTTCGACAGGGTACGAGCAGTACTTC.

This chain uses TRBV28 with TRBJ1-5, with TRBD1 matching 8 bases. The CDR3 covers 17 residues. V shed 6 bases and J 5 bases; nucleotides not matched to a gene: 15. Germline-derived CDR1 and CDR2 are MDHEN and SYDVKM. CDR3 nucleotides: TGTGCCAGCAGCCCATTACCCCACGGGACAGGATATCAGCCCCAGCATTTT. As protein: CASSPLPHGTGYQPQHF.

The CDR3 nucleotides read TGTGCCATCCAAAGAGGGGGCGAGCAGTACTTC. It translates to CAIQRGGEQYF. The chain recombines TRBV5-3 with TRBJ2-7, with D possibly being TRBD1 (6 bases). TRBV5-3 is an ORF, and what it does is uncertain. The V end lost 9 bases, the J end lost 6 bases, and 13 bases lay between the germline ends. The CDR3 length is 11 residues.

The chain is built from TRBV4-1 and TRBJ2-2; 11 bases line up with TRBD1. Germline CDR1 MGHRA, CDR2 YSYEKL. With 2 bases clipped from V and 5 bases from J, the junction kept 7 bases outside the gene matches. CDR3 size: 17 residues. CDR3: CASSQLPGQGVTGELFF. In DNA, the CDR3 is TGCGCCAGCAGCCAACTCCCGGGACAGGGGGTGACCGGGGAGCTGTTTTTT.

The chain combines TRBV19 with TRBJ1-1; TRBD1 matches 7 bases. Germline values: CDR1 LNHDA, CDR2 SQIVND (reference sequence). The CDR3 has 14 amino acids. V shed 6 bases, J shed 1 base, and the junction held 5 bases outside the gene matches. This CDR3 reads CASRHGDRNTEAFF. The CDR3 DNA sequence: TGTGCCAGTAGGCACGGGGACAGGAACACTGAAGCTTTCTTT.